The entry below gives a single TCR beta chain sequence along with its context. Repertoires were generated with immunoSEQ multiplex PCR, while TCRdb's copy carries only in-frame clones and drops some. This table holds about 110,000 clones, 83% found once. The data are from a study of control samples from healthy donors and cancer patients. The CDR3 spans 15 residues. The V gene's germline CDR1 is LGHDT and CDR2 YNNKEL (reference sequence). Unmatched junction bases numbered 2, after V lost 1 base and J lost 7 bases. This sequence joins TRBV3-1 (or the pseudogene TRBV3-2) and TRBJ1-4, with 11 nucleotides matching TRBD1. Material: blood. This TCR was recovered from a woman aged 50 to 65 in good health. The CDR3 DNA reads as TGTGCCAGCAGCCAAGCCGGGACAGGGGGTGAAAAACTGTTTTTT. It yields the protein CASSQAGTGGEKLFF.